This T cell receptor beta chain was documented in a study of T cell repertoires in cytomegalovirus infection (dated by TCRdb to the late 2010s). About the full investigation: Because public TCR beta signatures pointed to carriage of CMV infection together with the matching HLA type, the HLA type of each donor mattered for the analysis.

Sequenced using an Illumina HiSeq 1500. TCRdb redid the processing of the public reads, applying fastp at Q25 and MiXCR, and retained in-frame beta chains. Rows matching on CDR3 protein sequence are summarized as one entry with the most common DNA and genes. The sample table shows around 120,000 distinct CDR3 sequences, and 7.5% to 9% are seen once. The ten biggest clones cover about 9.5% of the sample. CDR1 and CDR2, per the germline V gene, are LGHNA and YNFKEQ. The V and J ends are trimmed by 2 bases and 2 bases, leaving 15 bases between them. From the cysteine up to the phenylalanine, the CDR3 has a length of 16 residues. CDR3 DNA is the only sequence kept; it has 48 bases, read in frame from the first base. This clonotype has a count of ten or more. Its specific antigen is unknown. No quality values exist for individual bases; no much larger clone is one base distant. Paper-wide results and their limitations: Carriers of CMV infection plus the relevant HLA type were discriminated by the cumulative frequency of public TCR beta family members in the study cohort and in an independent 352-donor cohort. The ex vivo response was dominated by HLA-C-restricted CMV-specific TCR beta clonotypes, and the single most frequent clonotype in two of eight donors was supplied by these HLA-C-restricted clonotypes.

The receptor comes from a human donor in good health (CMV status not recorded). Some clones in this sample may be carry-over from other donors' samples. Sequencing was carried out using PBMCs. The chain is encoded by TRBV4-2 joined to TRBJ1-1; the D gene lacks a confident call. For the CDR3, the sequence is CASSQPLSMQNTEAFF. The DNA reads TGTGCCAGCAGCCAACCCCTAAGCATGCAAAACACTGAAGCTTTCTTT.